These 8 T cell receptor beta chains share one sample of origin, sequenced in a study of read filtering for tumor transcriptome and immune sequencing (dated by TCRdb to between 2020 and 2021). This sample was sequenced with an Illumina HiSeq 4000. TCR libraries were built from 400 ng RNA with the Immunoverse kit, using molecular barcoded adaptors covering alpha/delta and beta/gamma chains. TCRdb passed the public sequencing reads through fastp at Q25 and MiXCR, retaining productive beta sequences. CDR3 protein duplicates are merged, each entry listing the most common genes and DNA. In this sample the table shows 60,000 or so distinct CDR3 sequences, roughly 18% of which occur a single time. The biggest ten clones account for approximately 11% of the sample. What was sequenced was a population of CD138-negative cells sorted from bone marrow. This specimen's cell subset or site label, per the study, means: bone marrow mononuclear cells depleted of CD138+ plasma/myeloma cells by negative magnetic selection. The receptors were gathered from a donor at least 40 years old with multiple myeloma.

This clonotype was observed at least ten times. The rearrangement uses TRBV30 and TRBJ1-1; no definite D call. The length of the CDR3 is 15 residues. The V gene lost 4 bases and the J gene lost 1 base, with 16 bases spanning the gap. From germline, CDR1 is GTSNPN and CDR2 SVGIG (reference sequence). CDR3 protein: CAWNPVGKGNTEAFF. In DNA, the CDR3 is TGTGCCTGGAACCCAGTGGGCAAGGGGAACACTGAAGCTTTCTTT.

This clonotype has a count of ten or more. This chain uses TRBV30 with TRBJ2-5, with 9 bases matching TRBD2. The CDR3 has 14 residues. In germline, CDR1 is GTSNPN, CDR2 SVGIG (reference sequence). The ends lost 3 bases at V and 4 bases at J; junction bases unmatched: 6. CDR3 sequence reads: CAWRLAGEGETQYF. DNA of the CDR3: TGTGCCTGGAGATTAGCGGGAGAGGGAGAGACCCAGTACTTC.

This clonotype has a count of ten or more. V is TRBV27 and J is TRBJ2-2, with D unresolved. The CDR3 has 12 residues. Trimming removed 7 bases at V and 1 base at J, with 4 bases between. Germline CDR1 MNHEY, CDR2 SMNVEV (reference sequence). The CDR3 sequence: CASKENTGELFF. The CDR3 DNA is TGTGCCAGCAAAGAGAACACCGGGGAGCTGTTTTTT.

With respect to this clonotype: This may come from a read error, since a much larger clone is one base off. The chain recombines TRBV5-1 with TRBJ2-3; tentatively, D is TRBD2 (6 bases). The CDR3 runs to 14 residues. V shed 4 bases and J shed 4 bases, with 13 bases lying between them. CDR1 SGHRS and CDR2 YFSETQ come from the germline V gene. The CDR3 loop is CASSRGWRADTQYF. CDR3 coding DNA: TGCGCCAGCAGCCGGGGCTGGAGGGCAGATACGCAGTATTTT. The full variable domain, its missing parts supplied by reference TRBV5-1 and TRBJ2-3, is KAGVTQTPRYLIKTRGQQVTLSCSPISGHRSVSWYQQTPGQGLQFLFEYFSETQRNKGNFPGRFSGRQFSNSRSEMNVSTLELGDSALYLCASSRGWRADTQYFGPGTRLTVL.

There are many counts of this clonotype. The rearrangement joins TRBV20-1 to TRBJ2-1; 9 bases map to TRBD2. This CDR3 region has 16 residues. The V gene end was trimmed by 0 bases and the J gene end by 3 bases; junction bases not matched to a gene: 6. Germline CDR1 and CDR2: DFQATT and SNEGSKA (reference sequence). CDR3 bases: TGCAGTGCTAGAGATTTGCGGGGGGGCAACTACAATGAGCAGTTCTTC. It codes for CSARDLRGGNYNEQFF.

This clonotype was seen many times. The chain links TRBV21-1 to TRBJ2-5; the tabulated D call, TRBD1, remains unverified against the DNA. TRBV21-1 is given as a pseudogene. The CDR3 totals 19 residues. The CDR3 protein is CASSDRDPLMGGYQETQYF. CDR3 DNA: TGTGCCAGCAGCGACCGGGACCCCCTAATGGGGGGGTACCAAGAGACCCAGTACTTC.

V usage is TRBV11-2 and J usage is TRBJ1-1; 7 nucleotides match TRBD1. CDR1 SGHAT and CDR2 FQNNGV come from the germline V gene. Trimming cost V 5 bases and J 5 bases; bases outside gene matches: 11. This CDR3 is 15 amino acids long. The CDR3 nucleotides are TGTGCCAGCAGCCAAAGAAGACAGGGAAGGACTGAAGCTTTCTTT. Residues: CASSQRRQGRTEAFF.

V usage is TRBV4-1 and J usage is TRBJ2-7; 10 bases map to TRBD1. Germline CDR1 is MGHRA and CDR2 is YSYEKL. The CDR3 has 16 amino acids. Trimming removed 5 bases from V and 1 base from J; junction bases left unmatched: 8. The CDR3 DNA is TGCGCCAGCAGCAAACTCCGGGACAGGGGATCCTACGAGCAGTACTTC. The encoded protein is CASSKLRDRGSYEQYF.